This entry describes one T cell receptor beta chain. Looked up from germline, CDR1 is SGHNT and CDR2 is YYREEE (reference sequence). The ends were cut back, 4 bases at V and 0 bases at J, with 10 bases in the middle. The CDR3 spans 15 residues. These data come from a study of blood T cell repertoires in COVID-19. For the study at large: Samples representing acute and convalescent COVID-19 were sourced from the United States, Italy and Spain. Sources were T cells, B-cell-depleted T cells, or PBMCs; the material itself was cDNA or gDNA.

Original handling: By means of reference gene primer amplification, nucleated cell counts were estimated. Sequenced by immunoSEQ multiplex PCR; TCRdb stores in-frame clones only, minus some. Clone size and the V and J calls come from that table; the DNA yielded D and trimming. The sample contains around 260,000 clones, roughly 89% of which appear only once. This chain uses TRBV5-4 with TRBJ2-2; D perhaps matches TRBD2 (5 bases). The sequencing input was peripheral blood. The sequence was obtained from a young woman with active or convalescent COVID-19. The CDR3 loop reads CASSARTSNTGELFF. The CDR3 nucleotides read TGTGCCAGCAGCGCCCGGACTTCGAACACCGGGGAGCTGTTTTTT.